The 10 T cell receptor beta chains reported below all come from one sample, sequenced in a study of cytomegalovirus exposure and HLA in healthy donors. PCR was performed using 60 Vbeta and 13 Jbeta primers. Generated by immunoSEQ multiplex PCR, the TCRdb table keeps only in-frame clones and is missing some. With some 72,000 clones in the sample, the ten largest clones hold approximately 4.2%. The sequencing sample was made of PBMCs. The receptor set was obtained from a man aged 30 to 39 in good health and CMV-seronegative.

V and J are TRBV5-4 and TRBJ1-1; tentatively, D is TRBD1 (6 bases). V shed 5 bases and J shed 3 bases, with 17 bases lying between them. The CDR3 spans 15 residues. Per the germline V gene, CDR1 is SGHNT and CDR2 is YYREEE (reference sequence). CDR3 sequence: CASSRSAGVYTEAFF. Written as DNA, the CDR3 is TGTGCCAGCAGTCGAAGCGCAGGGGTTTACACTGAAGCTTTCTTT.

The chain has TRBV7-9 and TRBJ2-1; weak D call: TRBD1 (6 bases). Trimming stripped 7 bases from V and 0 bases from J, with 16 bases between. The CDR3 length is 16 residues. In germline, CDR1 is SEHNR, CDR2 FQNEAQ (reference sequence). The CDR3: CASTGTGLASYNEQFF. CDR3 bases: TGTGCCAGCACCGGAACAGGGTTGGCCTCCTACAATGAGCAGTTCTTC.

The rearrangement uses TRBV5-6 and TRBJ2-3; the D is unclear. This CDR3 region has 14 residues. The V end was cut by 2 bases, the J end by 4 bases, with 11 bases between. From germline, CDR1 is SGHDT and CDR2 YYEEEE. The CDR3 is CASSFTMVPDTQYF. CDR3 bases: TGTGCCAGCAGCTTTACTATGGTCCCAGATACGCAGTATTTT.

The V call is TRBV5-4, the J call TRBJ1-1; D perhaps matches TRBD1 (5 bases). The CDR3 extends over 12 amino acids. V was cut by 3 bases and J by 5 bases, with 8 bases left in between. Germline assignment: CDR1 SGHNT and CDR2 YYREEE (reference sequence). The CDR3 protein is CASSWGGTEAFF. The CDR3 coding sequence is TGTGCCAGCAGCTGGGGGGGGACTGAAGCTTTCTTT.

The chain couples TRBV6-6 to TRBJ1-2, with D perhaps TRBD1 (6 bases). The V gene's germline CDR1 is MNHNY and CDR2 SVGAGI (reference sequence). CDR3 length equals 13 residues. V lost 5 bases and J 6 bases, leaving 13 bases between the germline ends. The CDR3 coding sequence is TGTGCCAGCAGTAATACAGGGATGAATGGCTACACCTTC. This translates into CASSNTGMNGYTF.

With respect to this clone: The junction departs from germline at one end; a sequencing error may be responsible. This rearrangement joins TRBV16 to TRBJ2-5; D is undetermined. In germline, CDR1 is KGHSY, CDR2 FQNENV. The CDR3 consists of 12 residues. The CDR3 sequence is CASSLPREAQYF. The CDR3 coding sequence is TGTGCCAGCAGCCTTCCACGAGAGGCCCAGTACTTC. Complete variable domain (other parts from reference TRBV16 and TRBJ2-5): GEEVAQTPKHLVRGEGQKAKLYCAPIKGHSYVFWYQQVLKNEFKFLISFQNENVFDETGMPKERFSAKCLPNSPCSLEIQATKLEDSAVYFCASSLPREAQYFGPGTRLLVL.

In DNA form, the CDR3 reads TGTGCCAGCAGTGAGGCGACAGTCGGTGGCTACACCTTC. It codes for CASSEATVGGYTF. V usage is TRBV25-1 and J usage is TRBJ1-2, with D perhaps TRBD1 (5 bases). Germline assignment: CDR1 MGHDK and CDR2 SYGVNS. The germline V and J ends were trimmed by 3 bases and 7 bases, with 12 bases remaining between them. CDR3 length: 13 residues.

The V call is TRBV5-1, the J call TRBJ2-7; D is uncertain. Germline V lookup: CDR1 SGHRS, CDR2 YFSETQ. The CDR3 consists of 14 residues. Trimming shortened V by 0 bases and J by 2 bases, and 9 bases separated the two germline ends. The chain's CDR3 is CASSLEWPPYEQYF. In DNA, the CDR3 is TGCGCCAGCAGCTTGGAATGGCCGCCCTACGAGCAGTACTTC. Variable domain in full (rest from reference TRBV5-1 and TRBJ2-7): KAGVTQTPRYLIKTRGQQVTLSCSPISGHRSVSWYQQTPGQGLQFLFEYFSETQRNKGNFPGRFSGRQFSNSRSEMNVSTLELGDSALYLCASSLEWPPYEQYFGPGTRLTVT.

The chain couples TRBV29-1 to TRBJ1-3, with 7 positions matching TRBD1. Germline trimming cut 3 bases from V and 7 bases from J; bases unmatched to any gene: 3. Germline loops: CDR1 SQVTM, CDR2 ANQGSEA. This CDR3 contains 12 residues. The DNA of the CDR3 is TGCAGCGTTGACAGGGGGAGTAACACCATATATTTT. The encoded protein is CSVDRGSNTIYF.

The chain combines TRBV4-3 with TRBJ1-2, with a weak D call TRBD1 (6 bases). V was shortened by 1 base and J by 8 bases, with 14 bases between the two germline ends. Looked up from germline, CDR1 is LGHNA and CDR2 is YSLEER. CDR3 length equals 14 residues. The CDR3: CASSQGQGLGGYTF. In nucleotides, the CDR3 is TGCGCCAGCAGCCAAGGTCAGGGGCTAGGGGGCTACACCTTC.